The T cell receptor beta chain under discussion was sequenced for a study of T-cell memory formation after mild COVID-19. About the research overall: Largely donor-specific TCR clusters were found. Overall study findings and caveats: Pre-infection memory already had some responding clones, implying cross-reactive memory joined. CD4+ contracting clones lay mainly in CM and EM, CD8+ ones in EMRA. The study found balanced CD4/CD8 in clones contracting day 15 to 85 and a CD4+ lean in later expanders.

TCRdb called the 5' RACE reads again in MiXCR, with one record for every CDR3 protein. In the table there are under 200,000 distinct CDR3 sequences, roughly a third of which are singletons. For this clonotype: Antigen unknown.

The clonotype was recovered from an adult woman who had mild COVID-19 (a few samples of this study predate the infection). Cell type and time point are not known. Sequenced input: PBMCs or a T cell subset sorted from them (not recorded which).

The CDR3 here is CASSDRGGEAFF. In nucleotides, the CDR3 is TGTGCCAGCAGTGACAGGGGTGGTGAAGCTTTCTTT. V usage is TRBV6-4 and J usage is TRBJ1-1; perhaps TRBD1 as D (5 bases). Per the germline V gene, CDR1 is MRHNA and CDR2 is SNTAGT. CDR3 size: 12 residues. The V gene lost 2 bases and the J gene lost 7 bases, with 8 bases spanning the gap.